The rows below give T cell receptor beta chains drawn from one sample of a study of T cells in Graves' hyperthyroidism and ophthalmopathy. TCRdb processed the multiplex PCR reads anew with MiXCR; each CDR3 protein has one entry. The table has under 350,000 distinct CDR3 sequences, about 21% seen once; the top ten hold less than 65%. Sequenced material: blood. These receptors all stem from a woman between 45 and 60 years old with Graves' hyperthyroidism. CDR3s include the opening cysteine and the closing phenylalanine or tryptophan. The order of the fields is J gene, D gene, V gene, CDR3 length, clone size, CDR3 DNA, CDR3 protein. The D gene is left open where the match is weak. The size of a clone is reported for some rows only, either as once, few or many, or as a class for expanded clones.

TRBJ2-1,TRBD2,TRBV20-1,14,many,TGCAGTGGCTGGGGGGGGAGCTCCTACAATGAGCAGTTCTTC,CSGWGGSSYNEQFF
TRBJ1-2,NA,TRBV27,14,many,TGTGCCAGCAGTTTACAGGGAAAGGACTATGGCTACACCTTC,CASSLQGKDYGYTF
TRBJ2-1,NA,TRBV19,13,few,TGTGCCAGTAGTATAGGCAGGTACAATGAGCAGTTCTTC,CASSIGRYNEQFF
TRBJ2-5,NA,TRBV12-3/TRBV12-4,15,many,TGTGCCAGCGTTAAGCAGGGGCTCTCTGAAGAGACCCAGTACTTC,CASVKQGLSEETQYF
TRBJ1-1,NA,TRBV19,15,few,TGTGCCAGTAGTGGATCTAGGAGATGGGGCACTGAAGCTTTCTTT,CASSGSRRWGTEAFF
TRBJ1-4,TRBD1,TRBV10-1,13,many,TGCGCCAGCGCGGACAGGGGGGGAGAAAAACTGTTTTTT,CASADRGGEKLFF
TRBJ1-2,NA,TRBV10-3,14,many,TGTGCCATCAGTTCGACAGTCGGGGGCTATGGCTACACCTTC,CAISSTVGGYGYTF
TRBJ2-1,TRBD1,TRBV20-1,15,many,TGCAGTGCTCATGCAACAGGGGGTCACTACAATGAGCAGTTCTTC,CSAHATGGHYNEQFF
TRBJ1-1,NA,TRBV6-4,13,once,TGTGCCAGCAGTGACAGACGAGGAACTGAAGCTTTCTTT,CASSDRRGTEAFF
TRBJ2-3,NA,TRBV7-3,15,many,TGTGCCAGCAGCTTAACGGGGGGGCTCACAGATACGCAGTATTTT,CASSLTGGLTDTQYF
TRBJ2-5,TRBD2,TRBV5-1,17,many,TGCGCCAGCAGCTTGTCCCCGGGACTAGCAATTAAAGAGACCCAGTACTTC,CASSLSPGLAIKETQYF
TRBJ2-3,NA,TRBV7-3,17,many,TGTGCCAGCAGCCCGCGGGTAGGAGCGAGCCGCGTAGATACGCAGTATTTT,CASSPRVGASRVDTQYF
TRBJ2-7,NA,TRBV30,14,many,TGTGCCTGGAGTGTAGGGCAGGGGGGCTCCGAGCAGTACTTC,CAWSVGQGGSEQYF
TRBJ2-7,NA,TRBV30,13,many,TGTGCCTGGAGACGGCAGGGGAACTACGAGCAGTACTTC,CAWRRQGNYEQYF
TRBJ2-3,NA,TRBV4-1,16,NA,TGCGCCAGCAGCCAACGGCTGGGTGGGCCTAAAGATACGCAGTATTTT,CASSQRLGGPKDTQYF
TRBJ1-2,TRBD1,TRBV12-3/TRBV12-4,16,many,TGTGCCAGCAGTAAGGACAGGGGCCTTTATAACTATGGCTACACCTTC,CASSKDRGLYNYGYTF
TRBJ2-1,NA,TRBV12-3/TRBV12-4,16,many,TGTGCCAGCAGCCCCGGGACGGCCCCCCCCTACAATGAGCAGTTCTTC,CASSPGTAPPYNEQFF
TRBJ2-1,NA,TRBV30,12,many,TGTGCCTTACGCAGGGTTCCCAATGAGCAGTTCTTC,CALRRVPNEQFF
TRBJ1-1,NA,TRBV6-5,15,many,TGTGCCAGCAGTTACTCGGACGGCATGAACACTGAAGCTTTCTTT,CASSYSDGMNTEAFF
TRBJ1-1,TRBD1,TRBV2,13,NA,TGTGCCAGCATGCAGGGGGAGGACACTGAAGCTTTCTTT,CASMQGEDTEAFF
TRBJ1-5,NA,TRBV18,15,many,TGTGCCAGCTCTTCAGGATCTCAGGCAAATCAGCCCCAGCATTTT,CASSSGSQANQPQHF
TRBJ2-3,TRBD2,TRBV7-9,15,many,TGTGCCAGCAGCTTTATAGCGGGAGGCACAGATACGCAGTATTTT,CASSFIAGGTDTQYF
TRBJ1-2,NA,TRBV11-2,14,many,TGTGCCAGCAGCTTAACGGACATCGTCACGGGCTACACCTTC,CASSLTDIVTGYTF
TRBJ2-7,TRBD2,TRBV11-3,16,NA,TGTGCCAGCAGCACCTGGACTAGCGGGAATATGTACGAGCAGTACTTC,CASSTWTSGNMYEQYF
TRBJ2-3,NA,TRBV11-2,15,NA,TGTGCCAGCAGCCCCGACTGGCCCACGGGAGATACGCAGTATTTT,CASSPDWPTGDTQYF
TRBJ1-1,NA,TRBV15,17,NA,TGTGCCACCAGCAGACCCTTGAATTGGGGGAGGAACCTGCCAGACTTCTTT,CATSRPLNWGRNLPDFF
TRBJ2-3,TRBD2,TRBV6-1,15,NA,TGTGCCAGCAGTGGAGCGGGAGGTCCTCCGGATACGCAGTATTTT,CASSGAGGPPDTQYF
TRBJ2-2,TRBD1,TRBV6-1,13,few,TGTGCCAGCAGGACAGGGGGTATCGGGGAGCTGTTTTTT,CASRTGGIGELFF
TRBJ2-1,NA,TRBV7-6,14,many,TGTGCCAGCAGCTTAGGACGTGCGTACAATGAGCAGTTCTTC,CASSLGRAYNEQFF
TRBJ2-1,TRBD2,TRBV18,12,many,TGTGCCAGCTCAACAGCTGGACTAGTGCAGTTCTTC,CASSTAGLVQFF
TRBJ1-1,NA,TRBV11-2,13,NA,TGTGCCAGCAGCTTCTTTCAGGGCACTGAAGCTTTCTTT,CASSFFQGTEAFF
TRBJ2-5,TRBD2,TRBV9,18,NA,TGTGCCAGCAGCGCGGGACTAGCGGTTGGGGGGATCCAAGAGACCCAGTACTTC,CASSAGLAVGGIQETQYF
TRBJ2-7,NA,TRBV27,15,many,TGTGCCAGCAGTTTTGCGTCCGTAAACTTCTACGAGCAGTACTTC,CASSFASVNFYEQYF
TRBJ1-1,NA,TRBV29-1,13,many,TGCAGCGTCGCGACAGCACCGAACACTGAAGCTTTCTTT,CSVATAPNTEAFF
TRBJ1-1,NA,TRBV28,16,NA,TGTGCCAGCAGTCGAGCCCAGGGTTGGGGGGACACTGAAGCTTTCTTT,CASSRAQGWGDTEAFF
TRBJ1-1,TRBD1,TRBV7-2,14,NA,TGTGCCAGCAGCTGGGGGTGGACAGGCACTGAAGCTTTCTTT,CASSWGWTGTEAFF
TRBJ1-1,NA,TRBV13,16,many,TGTGCCAGCAGCTTAGTCCTCTTGGGGGTGAACACTGAAGCTTTCTTT,CASSLVLLGVNTEAFF
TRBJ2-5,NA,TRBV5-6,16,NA,TGTGCCAGCAGCTTGGTACCCTCAGGGTCCGGGGAGACCCAGTACTTC,CASSLVPSGSGETQYF
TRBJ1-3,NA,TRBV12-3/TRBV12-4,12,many,TGTGCCAGCAGTCCTTCCGGGGACACCATATATTTT,CASSPSGDTIYF
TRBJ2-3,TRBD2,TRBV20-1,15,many,TGCAGTGCCACGACGACTAGCGGGGTCACAGATACGCAGTATTTT,CSATTTSGVTDTQYF
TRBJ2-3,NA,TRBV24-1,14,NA,TGTGCCACCAGCCGACAGGCAGGCACAGATACGCAGTATTTT,CATSRQAGTDTQYF
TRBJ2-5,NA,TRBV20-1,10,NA,TGCAGTGGGGCGGGAGAGACCCAGTACTTC,CSGAGETQYF
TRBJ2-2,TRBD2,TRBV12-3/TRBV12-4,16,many,TGTGCCAGCAGTTTCGGAGCGGGGATGAACACCGGGGAGCTGTTTTTT,CASSFGAGMNTGELFF
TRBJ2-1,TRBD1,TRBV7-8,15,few,TGTGCCAGCAGCTTAGATTACAGGGGGTACAATGAGCAGTTCTTC,CASSLDYRGYNEQFF
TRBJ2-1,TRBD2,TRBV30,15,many,TGTGCCTGGACCCTTACCGGGACTATCTACAATGAGCAGTTCTTC,CAWTLTGTIYNEQFF
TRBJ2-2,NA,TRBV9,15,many,TGTGCCAGCAGCCCTCGAGGTCTGGAGGCCGGGGAGCTGTTTTTT,CASSPRGLEAGELFF
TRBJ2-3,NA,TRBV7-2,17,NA,TGTGCCAGCAGCTCATACCCTAGGACGGGCATTTCGGATACGCAGTATTTT,CASSSYPRTGISDTQYF
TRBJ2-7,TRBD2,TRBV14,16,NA,TGTGCCAGCAGCCCTTTACATAGCGGGAGGGGAGGCGAGCAGTACTTC,CASSPLHSGRGGEQYF
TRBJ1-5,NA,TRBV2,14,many,TGTGCCAGCAATAACAGAGGATCCAATCAGCCCCAGCATTTT,CASNNRGSNQPQHF
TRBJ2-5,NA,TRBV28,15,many,TGTGCCAGCAGTTTATGGACTGGTTCCCAAGAGACCCAGTACTTC,CASSLWTGSQETQYF
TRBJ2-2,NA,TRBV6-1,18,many,TGTGCCAGCAGGACCGGGGTCCACCATTTGCTCAACACCGGGGAGCTGTTTTTT,CASRTGVHHLLNTGELFF
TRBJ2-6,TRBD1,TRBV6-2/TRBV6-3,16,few,TGTGCCGCAAGACAGGGGCAGAGCTCTGGGGCCAACGTCCTGACTTTC,CAARQGQSSGANVLTF
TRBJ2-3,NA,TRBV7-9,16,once,TGTGCCAGCAGCCCACATTTGAGCGGGAGCACAGATACGCAGTATTTT,CASSPHLSGSTDTQYF
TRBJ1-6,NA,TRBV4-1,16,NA,TGCGCCAGCAGCCAAGAGTTTCGGCAGGAGAATTCACCCCTCCACTTT,CASSQEFRQENSPLHF
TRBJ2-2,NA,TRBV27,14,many,TGTGCCAGCTCCATTGGGGTGGTGACCGGGGAGCTGTTTTTT,CASSIGVVTGELFF
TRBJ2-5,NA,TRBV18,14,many,TGTGCCAGCTCACCAGCAGGGGCCCAAGAGACCCAGTACTTC,CASSPAGAQETQYF
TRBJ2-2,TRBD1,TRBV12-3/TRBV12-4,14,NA,TGTGCCAGCAGTTGGGACAGGACCACCGGGGAGCTGTTTTTT,CASSWDRTTGELFF